The 7 T cell receptor beta chains listed next were all sequenced from one sample in a study of OX40 agonist ivuxolimab in advanced cancers. Measured with immunoSEQ multiplex PCR; TCRdb has only the in-frame clones, and not every one. The sample includes 37,000 or so clones, around 82% of them seen just once. The sample in question was CD4+ or CD8+ T cells sorted from blood, obtained in a trial of the OX40 agonist ivuxolimab. The receptors originated from an adult with an advanced solid tumor such as melanoma, head and neck, liver or kidney cancer.

The chain links TRBV7-2 to TRBJ2-1; TRBD2 agrees at 8 bases. The CDR3 loop spans 15 amino acids. After removal of 4 bases from V and 6 bases from J, the junction contained 8 bases not matched to a gene. The germline CDR1 and CDR2 sequences are SGHTA and FQGNSA. The CDR3: CASSSGGPFSNEQFF. The CDR3 DNA is TGTGCCAGCAGCTCGGGGGGGCCTTTCAGCAATGAGCAGTTCTTC.

J is TRBJ2-7 and V is TRBV7-2; no reliable D call. V lost 5 bases and J 6 bases, leaving 17 bases between the germline ends. The CDR3 is 14 amino acids. Germline CDR1 SGHTA, CDR2 FQGNSA. The chain's CDR3 is CASSRSTGLPEQYF. The CDR3 DNA reads as TGTGCCAGCAGCCGATCAACCGGCCTACCCGAGCAGTACTTC.

This clone occurred once. The chain recombines TRBV14 with TRBJ2-3, with 8 positions matching TRBD2. Looked up from germline, CDR1 is SGHDN and CDR2 is FVKESK. Trimming at V came to 0 bases and at J to 0 bases, leaving 5 bases not matched to a gene. CDR3 length: 17 amino acids. CDR3 DNA: TGTGCCAGCAGCCAAGACTCACGGGGGGGGAGCACAGATACGCAGTATTTT. It yields the protein CASSQDSRGGSTDTQYF.

The gene calls are TRBV7-9 and TRBJ1-2, with unresolved D. The germline V and J ends were trimmed by 2 bases and 4 bases, with 8 bases remaining between them. The germline V gene encodes CDR1 SEHNR and CDR2 FQNEAQ (reference sequence). The CDR3 totals 13 residues. The CDR3, as DNA: TGTGCCAGCAGCTTACAACAAATCTATGGCTACACCTTC. Its translation is CASSLQQIYGYTF.

The chain recombines TRBV6-1 with TRBJ1-6; tentatively, D is TRBD1 (5 bases). This CDR3 is 15 amino acids long. V lost 7 bases and J lost 6, with 16 bases in between. Germline values: CDR1 MNHNS, CDR2 SASEGT. CDR3: CASNKDGGGNSPLHF. CDR3 bases: TGTGCCAGCAACAAGGACGGGGGGGGTAATTCACCCCTCCACTTT.

The count of this clone is one. The chain recombines TRBV5-1 with TRBJ2-5; 8 bases line up with TRBD1. The V segment lost 0 bases and the J segment 4 bases; nucleotides outside the gene matches: 5. This CDR3 has 15 residues. From germline, CDR1 is SGHRS and CDR2 YFSETQ. CDR3 region: CASSLGQGRVETQYF. CDR3 DNA sequence: TGCGCCAGCAGCTTGGGACAGGGGCGGGTAGAGACCCAGTACTTC.

This rearrangement joins TRBV4-1 to TRBJ1-4, with 8 bases lining up with TRBD1. The V gene end was trimmed by 1 base and the J gene end by 8 bases; junction bases not matched to a gene: 18. The CDR3 extends over 19 amino acids. Germline V gene data show CDR1 as MGHRA and CDR2 as YSYEKL. CDR3 loop: CASSQGVQGAPRLGEKLFF. In DNA, the CDR3 is TGCGCCAGCAGCCAAGGTGTGCAGGGGGCGCCGAGGCTCGGAGAAAAACTGTTTTTT.